This T cell receptor (beta chain) was identified during a study of CD8 T cells in Susac syndrome. Looking at the study overall: Blood was drawn from Susac syndrome patients while they were therapy-naive, on corticosteroids, or on intravenous immunoglobulin alone.

TCR beta sequencing was performed on blood CD8+ and CD4+ T cells. Isolation of CD8+ and CD4+ T cells was performed negatively, whereas enrichment of TEMRA cells was done by FACS. Trimming removed 7 bases from V and 4 bases from J, with 10 bases in between. The germline V gene encodes CDR1 SGHDN and CDR2 FVKESK. The length of the CDR3 is 12 residues. Random hexamers were used to reverse transcribe the RNA input (about 0.5 to 1 ug). TCRdb ran MiXCR on the immunoSEQ multiplex PCR reads and lists one entry per CDR3 protein. The table shows tens of thousands of distinct CDR3 sequences, with 93% occurring only once.

Sequencing input: CD4+ T cells from PBMCs. The clonotype originates from a human donor with Susac syndrome. The genes are TRBV14 and TRBJ1-1; D remains unclear. As DNA, the CDR3 is TGTGCCAGCACCGGAGGTGGCACTGAAGCTTTCTTT. This gives the protein CASTGGGTEAFF.